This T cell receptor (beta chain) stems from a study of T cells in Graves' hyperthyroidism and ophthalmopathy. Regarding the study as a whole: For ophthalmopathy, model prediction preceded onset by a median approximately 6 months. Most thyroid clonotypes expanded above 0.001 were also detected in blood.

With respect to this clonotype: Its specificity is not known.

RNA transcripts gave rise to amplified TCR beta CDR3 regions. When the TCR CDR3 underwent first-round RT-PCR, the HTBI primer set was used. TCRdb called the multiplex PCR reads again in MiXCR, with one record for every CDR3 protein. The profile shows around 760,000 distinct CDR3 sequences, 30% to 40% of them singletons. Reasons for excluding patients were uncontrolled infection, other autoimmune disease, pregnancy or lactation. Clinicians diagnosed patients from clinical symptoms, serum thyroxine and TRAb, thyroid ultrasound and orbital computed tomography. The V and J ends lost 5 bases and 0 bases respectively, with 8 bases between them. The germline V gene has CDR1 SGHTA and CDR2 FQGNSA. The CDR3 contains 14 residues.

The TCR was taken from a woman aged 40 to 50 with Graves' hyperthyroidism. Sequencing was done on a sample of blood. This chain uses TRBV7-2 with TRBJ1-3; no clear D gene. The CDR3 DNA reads TGTGCCAGCAGCCCTATGAACTCTGGAAACACCATATATTTT. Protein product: CASSPMNSGNTIYF.